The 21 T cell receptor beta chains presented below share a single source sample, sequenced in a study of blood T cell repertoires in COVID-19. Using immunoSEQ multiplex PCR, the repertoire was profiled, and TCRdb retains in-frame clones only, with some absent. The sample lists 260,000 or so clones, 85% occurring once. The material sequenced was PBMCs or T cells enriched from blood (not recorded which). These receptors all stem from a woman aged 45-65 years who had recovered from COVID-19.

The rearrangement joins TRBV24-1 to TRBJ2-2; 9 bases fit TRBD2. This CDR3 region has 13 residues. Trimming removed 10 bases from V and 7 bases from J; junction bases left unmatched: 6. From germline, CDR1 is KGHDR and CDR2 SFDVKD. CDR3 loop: CATTLAGGGELFF. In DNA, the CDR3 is TGTGCCACAACACTAGCGGGTGGCGGGGAGCTGTTTTTT.

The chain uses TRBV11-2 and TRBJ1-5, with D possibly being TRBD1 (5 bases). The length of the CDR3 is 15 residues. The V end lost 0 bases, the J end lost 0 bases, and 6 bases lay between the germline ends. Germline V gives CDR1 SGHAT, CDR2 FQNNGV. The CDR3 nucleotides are TGTGCCAGCAGCTTAGATGGACATAGCAATCAGCCCCAGCATTTT. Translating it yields CASSLDGHSNQPQHF.

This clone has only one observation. The DNA for the CDR3 is TGTGCCAGCAGCCGAGGTCATGGTTCCACTGAAGCTTTCTTT. It is translated as CASSRGHGSTEAFF. The chain carries TRBV3-1 (or the pseudogene TRBV3-2) and TRBJ1-1; D gene ambiguous. This CDR3 comprises 14 residues. CDR1 and CDR2 (germline): LGHDT, YNNKEL (reference sequence). V shed 4 bases and J shed 4 bases, with 13 bases lying between them.

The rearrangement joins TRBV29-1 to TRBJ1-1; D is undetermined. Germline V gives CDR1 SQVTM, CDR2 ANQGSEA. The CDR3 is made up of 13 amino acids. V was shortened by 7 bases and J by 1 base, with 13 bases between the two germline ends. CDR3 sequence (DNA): TGCAGCGCCGAACCAGGTCAGAACACTGAAGCTTTCTTT. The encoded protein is CSAEPGQNTEAFF.

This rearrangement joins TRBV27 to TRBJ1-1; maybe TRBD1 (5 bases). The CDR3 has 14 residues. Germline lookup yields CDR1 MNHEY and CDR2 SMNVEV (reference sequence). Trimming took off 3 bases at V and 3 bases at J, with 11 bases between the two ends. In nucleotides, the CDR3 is TGTGCCAGCAGTTTTCGTCCGGGGGACACTGAAGCTTTCTTT. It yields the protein CASSFRPGDTEAFF.

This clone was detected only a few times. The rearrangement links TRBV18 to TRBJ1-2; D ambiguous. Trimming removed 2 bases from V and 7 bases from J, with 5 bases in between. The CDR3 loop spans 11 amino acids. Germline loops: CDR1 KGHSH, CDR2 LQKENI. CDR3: CASSPKRGYTF. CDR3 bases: TGTGCCAGCTCACCAAAGCGTGGCTACACCTTC.

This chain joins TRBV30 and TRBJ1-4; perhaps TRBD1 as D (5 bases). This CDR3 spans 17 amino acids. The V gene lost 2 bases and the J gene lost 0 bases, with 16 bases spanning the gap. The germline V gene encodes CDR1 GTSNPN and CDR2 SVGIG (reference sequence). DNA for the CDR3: TGTGCCTGGAGTTGGGGGGGGACCCTTGCAACTAATGAAAAACTGTTTTTT. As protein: CAWSWGGTLATNEKLFF.

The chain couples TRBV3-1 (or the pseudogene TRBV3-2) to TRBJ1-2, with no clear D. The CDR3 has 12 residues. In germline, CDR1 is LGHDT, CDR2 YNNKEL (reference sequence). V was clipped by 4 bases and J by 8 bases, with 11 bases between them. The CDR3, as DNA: TGTGCCAGCAGCCTCAACCGGGGAGGCTACACCTTC. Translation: CASSLNRGGYTF.

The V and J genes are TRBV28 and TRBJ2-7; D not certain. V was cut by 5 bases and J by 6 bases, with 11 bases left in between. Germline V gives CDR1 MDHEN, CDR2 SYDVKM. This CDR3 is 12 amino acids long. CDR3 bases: TGTGCCAGCAGTATCCGGAGTCGCGAGCAGTACTTC. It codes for CASSIRSREQYF.

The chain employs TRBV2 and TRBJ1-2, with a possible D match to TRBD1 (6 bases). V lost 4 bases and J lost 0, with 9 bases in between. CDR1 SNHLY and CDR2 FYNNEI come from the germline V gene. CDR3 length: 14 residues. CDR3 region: CASSGAGANYGYTF. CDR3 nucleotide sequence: TGTGCCAGCAGTGGGGCAGGGGCTAACTATGGCTACACCTTC.

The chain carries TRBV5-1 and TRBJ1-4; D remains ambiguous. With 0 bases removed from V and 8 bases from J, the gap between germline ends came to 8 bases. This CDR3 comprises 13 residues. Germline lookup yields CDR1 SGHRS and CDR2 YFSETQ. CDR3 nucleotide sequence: TGCGCCAGCAGCTTGGATACGGGGGAAAAACTGTTTTTT. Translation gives CASSLDTGEKLFF.

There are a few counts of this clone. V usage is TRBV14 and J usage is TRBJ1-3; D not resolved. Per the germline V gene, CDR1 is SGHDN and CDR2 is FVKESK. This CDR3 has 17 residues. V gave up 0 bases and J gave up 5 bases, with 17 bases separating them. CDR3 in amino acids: CASSQDLPSLRRNTIYF. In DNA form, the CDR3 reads TGTGCCAGCAGCCAAGATCTTCCATCTCTCAGGAGAAACACCATATATTTT.

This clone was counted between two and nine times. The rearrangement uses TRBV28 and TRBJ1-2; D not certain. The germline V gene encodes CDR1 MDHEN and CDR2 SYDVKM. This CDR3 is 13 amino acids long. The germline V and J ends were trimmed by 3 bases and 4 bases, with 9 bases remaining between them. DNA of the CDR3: TGTGCCAGCAGTTTCCCTCCGAGCTATGGCTACACCTTC. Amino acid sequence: CASSFPPSYGYTF.

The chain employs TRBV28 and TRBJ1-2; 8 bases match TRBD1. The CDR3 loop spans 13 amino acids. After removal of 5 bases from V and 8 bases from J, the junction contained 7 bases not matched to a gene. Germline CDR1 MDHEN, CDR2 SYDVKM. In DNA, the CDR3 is TGTGCCAGCAGTACCGGACAGGGATTGGGCTACACCTTC. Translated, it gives CASSTGQGLGYTF.

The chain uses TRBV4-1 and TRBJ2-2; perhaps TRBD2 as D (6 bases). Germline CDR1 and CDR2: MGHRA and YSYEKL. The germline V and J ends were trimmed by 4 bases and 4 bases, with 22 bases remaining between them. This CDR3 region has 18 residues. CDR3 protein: CASSLRRDTWGVTGELFF. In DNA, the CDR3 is TGCGCCAGCAGCCTTCGAAGAGACACTTGGGGGGTCACCGGGGAGCTGTTTTTT.

The CDR3 protein is CASSQGDRGETGELFF. Written as DNA, the CDR3 is TGCGCCAGCAGCCAAGGGGACAGGGGGGAAACCGGGGAGCTGTTTTTT. The chain has TRBV4-3 and TRBJ2-2; 11 positions agree with TRBD1. The CDR3 totals 16 residues. Trimming removed 1 base from V and 5 bases from J; junction bases left unmatched: 3. CDR1 and CDR2 from the germline V gene are LGHNA and YSLEER.

The CDR3 sequence: CASSSLGGQGEQFF. The CDR3 coding sequence is TGTGCCAGCAGTTCCCTAGGGGGCCAGGGTGAGCAGTTCTTC. The rearrangement joins TRBV28 to TRBJ2-1; 7 bases are shared with TRBD1. CDR1 MDHEN and CDR2 SYDVKM come from the germline V gene. The CDR3 extends over 14 amino acids. With V trimmed by 4 bases and J by 9 bases, 9 bases remained unmatched.

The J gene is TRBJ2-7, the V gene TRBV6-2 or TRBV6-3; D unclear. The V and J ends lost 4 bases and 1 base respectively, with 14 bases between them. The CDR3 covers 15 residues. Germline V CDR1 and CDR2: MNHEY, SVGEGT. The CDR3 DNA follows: TGTGCCAGCAGTTTCTCCCGGGTATCTTCCTACGAGCAGTACTTC. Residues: CASSFSRVSSYEQYF.

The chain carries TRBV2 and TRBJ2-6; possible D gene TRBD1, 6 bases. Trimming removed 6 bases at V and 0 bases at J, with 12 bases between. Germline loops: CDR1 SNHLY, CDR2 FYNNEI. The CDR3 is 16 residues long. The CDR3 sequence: CASRAGQLSGANVLTF. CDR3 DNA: TGTGCCAGCAGGGCCGGACAGCTCTCTGGGGCCAACGTCCTGACTTTC.

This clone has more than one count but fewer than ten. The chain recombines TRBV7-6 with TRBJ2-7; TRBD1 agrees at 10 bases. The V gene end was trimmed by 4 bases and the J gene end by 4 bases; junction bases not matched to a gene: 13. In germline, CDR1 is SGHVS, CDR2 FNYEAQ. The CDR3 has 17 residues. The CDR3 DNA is TGTGCCAGCAGCTCTAGGTATCCGGGACAGGGGAATTACGAGCAGTACTTC. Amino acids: CASSSRYPGQGNYEQYF. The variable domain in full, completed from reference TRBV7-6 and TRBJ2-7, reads GAGVSQSPRYKVTKRGQDVALRCDPISGHVSLYWYRQALGQGPEFLTYFNYEAQQDKSGLPNDRFSAERPEGSISTLTIQRTEQRDSAMYRCASSSRYPGQGNYEQYFGPGTRLTVT.

CDR3 bases: TGTGCCAGCAGCTCAGGACTAGCGGGACGGAGCTCCTACGAGCAGTACTTC. Translated, it gives CASSSGLAGRSSYEQYF. V usage is TRBV5-6 and J usage is TRBJ2-7; 12 bases are a match to TRBD2. CDR3 length: 17 residues. Germline lookup yields CDR1 SGHDT and CDR2 YYEEEE. V was clipped by 3 bases and J by 0 bases; unmatched bases: 7.